What follows describes a single TCR beta chain. Libraries were prepared by immunoSEQ multiplex PCR; TCRdb keeps only in-frame clonotypes and omits some of them. The table has just over 150,000 clones, just under 95% seen once; the top ten hold 3.5% to 5%. The entry originates in a study of blood T cell repertoires in COVID-19. The CDR3 extends over 13 amino acids. Trimming stripped 3 bases from V and 0 bases from J, with 9 bases between. CDR1 and CDR2 (germline): DFQATT, SNEGSKA (reference sequence). The J gene is TRBJ2-7, the V gene TRBV20-1; D is unclear. Source material: peripheral blood. The TCR was taken from a woman between 50 and 59 years old with acute or convalescent COVID-19. The CDR3 spells CSASGGSSYEQYF. CDR3 in DNA: TGCAGTGCTAGTGGCGGAAGCTCCTACGAGCAGTACTTC.